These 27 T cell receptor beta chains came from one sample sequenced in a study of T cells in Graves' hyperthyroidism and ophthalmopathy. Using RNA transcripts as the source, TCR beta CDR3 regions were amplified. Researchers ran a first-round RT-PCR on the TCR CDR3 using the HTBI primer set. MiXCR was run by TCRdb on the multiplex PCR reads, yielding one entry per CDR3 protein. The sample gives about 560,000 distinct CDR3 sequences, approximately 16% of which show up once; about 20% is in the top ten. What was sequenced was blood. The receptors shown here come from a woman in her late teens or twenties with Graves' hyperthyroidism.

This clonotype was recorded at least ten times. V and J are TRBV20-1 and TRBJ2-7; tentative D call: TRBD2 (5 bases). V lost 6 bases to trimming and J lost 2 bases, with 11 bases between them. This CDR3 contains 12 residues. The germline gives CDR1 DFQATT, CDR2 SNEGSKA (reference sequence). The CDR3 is CSAAPGTYEQYF. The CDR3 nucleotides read TGCAGTGCCGCACCGGGAACCTACGAGCAGTACTTC.

In DNA form, the CDR3 reads TGTGCCAGCAGTGATGGGCGACAGGTTCGAAAACTGTTTTTT. It yields the protein CASSDGRQVRKLFF. The chain is built from TRBV6-1 and TRBJ1-4; maybe TRBD1 (6 bases). Trimming took off 3 bases at V and 10 bases at J, with 15 bases between the two ends. The germline V gene has CDR1 MNHNS and CDR2 SASEGT. The CDR3 runs to 14 residues.

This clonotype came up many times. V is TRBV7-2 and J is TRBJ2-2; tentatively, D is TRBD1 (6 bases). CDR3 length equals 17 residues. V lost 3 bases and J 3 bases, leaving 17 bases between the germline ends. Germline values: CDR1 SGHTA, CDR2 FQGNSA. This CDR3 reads CASSFGPEQGDTGELFF. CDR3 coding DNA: TGTGCCAGCAGCTTCGGGCCCGAACAGGGAGACACCGGGGAGCTGTTTTTT.

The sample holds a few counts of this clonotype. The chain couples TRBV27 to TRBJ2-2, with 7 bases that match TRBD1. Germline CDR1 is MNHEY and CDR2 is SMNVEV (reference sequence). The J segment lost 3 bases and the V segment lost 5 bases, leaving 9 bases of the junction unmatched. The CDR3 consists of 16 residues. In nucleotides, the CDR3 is TGTGCCAGCAGTCAATTGACAGGGTTGTACACCGGGGAGCTGTTTTTT. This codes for CASSQLTGLYTGELFF.

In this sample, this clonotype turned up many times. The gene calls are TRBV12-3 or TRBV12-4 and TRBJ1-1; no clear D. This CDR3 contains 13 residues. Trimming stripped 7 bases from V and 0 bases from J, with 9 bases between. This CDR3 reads CASTTTLNTEAFF. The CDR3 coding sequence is TGTGCCAGCACCACGACCCTGAACACTGAAGCTTTCTTT.

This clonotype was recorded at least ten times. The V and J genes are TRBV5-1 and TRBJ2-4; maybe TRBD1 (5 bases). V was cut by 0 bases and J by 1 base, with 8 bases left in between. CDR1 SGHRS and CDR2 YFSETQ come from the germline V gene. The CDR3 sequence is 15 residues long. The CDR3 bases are TGCGCCAGCAGCTTGGGGACATGGGCCAAAAACATTCAGTACTTC. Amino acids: CASSLGTWAKNIQYF.

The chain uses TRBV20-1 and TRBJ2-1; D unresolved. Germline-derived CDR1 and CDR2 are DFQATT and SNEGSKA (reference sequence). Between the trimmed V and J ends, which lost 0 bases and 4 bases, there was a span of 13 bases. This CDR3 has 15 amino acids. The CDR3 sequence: CSARDPAEAYNEQFF. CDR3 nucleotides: TGCAGTGCTAGAGATCCGGCAGAAGCATACAATGAGCAGTTCTTC.

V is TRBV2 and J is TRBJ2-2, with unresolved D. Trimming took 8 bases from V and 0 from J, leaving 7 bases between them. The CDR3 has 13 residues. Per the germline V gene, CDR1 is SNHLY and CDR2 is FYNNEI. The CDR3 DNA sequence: TGTGCCAGCGCCGGCCCGAACACCGGGGAGCTGTTTTTT. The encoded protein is CASAGPNTGELFF.

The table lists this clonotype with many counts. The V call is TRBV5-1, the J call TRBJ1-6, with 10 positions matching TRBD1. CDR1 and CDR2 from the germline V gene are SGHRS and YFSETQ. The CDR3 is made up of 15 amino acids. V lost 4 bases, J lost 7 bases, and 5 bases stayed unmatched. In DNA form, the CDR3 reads TGCGCCAGCAGCGACGCGGGACAGGGGAATTCACCCCTCCACTTT. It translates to CASSDAGQGNSPLHF.

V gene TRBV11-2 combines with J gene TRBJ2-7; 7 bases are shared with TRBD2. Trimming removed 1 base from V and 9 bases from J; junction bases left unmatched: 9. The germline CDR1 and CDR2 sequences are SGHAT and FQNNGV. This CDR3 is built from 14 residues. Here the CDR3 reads CASSLAGGEPRQYF. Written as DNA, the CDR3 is TGTGCCAGCAGCTTAGCGGGGGGTGAACCTAGGCAGTACTTC.

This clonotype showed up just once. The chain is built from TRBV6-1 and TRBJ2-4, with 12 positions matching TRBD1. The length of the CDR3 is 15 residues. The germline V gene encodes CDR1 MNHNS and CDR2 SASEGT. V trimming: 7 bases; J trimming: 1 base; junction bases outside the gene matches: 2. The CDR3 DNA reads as TGTGCCAGCAAGGGACAGGGGGCTGCCAAAAACATTCAGTACTTC. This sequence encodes CASKGQGAAKNIQYF.

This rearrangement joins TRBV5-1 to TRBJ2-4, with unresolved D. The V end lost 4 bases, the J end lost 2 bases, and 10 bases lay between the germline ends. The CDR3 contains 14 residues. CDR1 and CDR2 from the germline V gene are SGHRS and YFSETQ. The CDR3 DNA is TGCGCCAGCAGCGGAAGTCTGACCAAAAACATTCAGTACTTC. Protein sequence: CASSGSLTKNIQYF. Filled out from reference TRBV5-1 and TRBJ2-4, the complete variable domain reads KAGVTQTPRYLIKTRGQQVTLSCSPISGHRSVSWYQQTPGQGLQFLFEYFSETQRNKGNFPGRFSGRQFSNSRSEMNVSTLELGDSALYLCASSGSLTKNIQYFGAGTRLSVL.

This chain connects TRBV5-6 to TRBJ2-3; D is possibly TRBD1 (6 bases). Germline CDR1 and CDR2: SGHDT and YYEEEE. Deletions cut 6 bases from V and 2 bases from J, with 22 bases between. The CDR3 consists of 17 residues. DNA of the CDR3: TGTGCCAGCAACCTCCGGACAGTAAGAATTCTCACAGATACGCAGTATTTT. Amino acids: CASNLRTVRILTDTQYF.

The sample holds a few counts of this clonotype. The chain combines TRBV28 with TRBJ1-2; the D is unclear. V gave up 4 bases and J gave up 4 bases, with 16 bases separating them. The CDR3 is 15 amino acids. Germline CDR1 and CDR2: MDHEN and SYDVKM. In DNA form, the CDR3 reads TGTGCCAGCAGTTCCACGACTGGGAGCCTCTATGGCTACACCTTC. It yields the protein CASSSTTGSLYGYTF.

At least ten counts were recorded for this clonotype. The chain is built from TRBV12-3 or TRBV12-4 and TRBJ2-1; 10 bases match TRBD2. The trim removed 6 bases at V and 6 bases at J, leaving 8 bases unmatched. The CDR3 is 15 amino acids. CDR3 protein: CASSISGGIINEQFF. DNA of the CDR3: TGTGCCAGCAGCATTAGCGGGGGGATAATCAATGAGCAGTTCTTC.

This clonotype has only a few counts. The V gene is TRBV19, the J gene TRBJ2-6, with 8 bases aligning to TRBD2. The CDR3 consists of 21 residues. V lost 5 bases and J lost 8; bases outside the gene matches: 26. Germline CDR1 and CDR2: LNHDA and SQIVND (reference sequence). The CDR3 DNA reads TGTGCCAGTAGTGGTAGCGGGAAGATCTCCCCCGGGAGGCTTTGGACCAACGTCCTGACTTTC. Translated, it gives CASSGSGKISPGRLWTNVLTF.

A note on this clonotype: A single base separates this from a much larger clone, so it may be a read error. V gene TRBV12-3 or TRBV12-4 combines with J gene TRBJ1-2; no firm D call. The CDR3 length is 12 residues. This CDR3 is CTSSLSGAGYTF. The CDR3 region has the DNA TGTACCAGCAGTTTATCGGGAGCTGGCTACACCTTC.

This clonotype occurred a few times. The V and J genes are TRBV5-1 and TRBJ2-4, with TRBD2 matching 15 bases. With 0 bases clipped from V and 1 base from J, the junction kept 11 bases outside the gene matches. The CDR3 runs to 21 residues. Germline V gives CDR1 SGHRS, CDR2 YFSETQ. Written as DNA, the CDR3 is TGCGCCAGCAGCTTGGCTCCCGGGACTAGCGGGAGGCTGTCGGCCAAAAACATTCAGTACTTC. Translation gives CASSLAPGTSGRLSAKNIQYF.

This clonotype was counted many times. In DNA, the CDR3 is TGCAGCGTTGAAAACCGGGACAACTCCTACGAGCAGTACTTC. Protein sequence: CSVENRDNSYEQYF. The chain uses TRBV29-1 and TRBJ2-7; weak D call: TRBD1 (6 bases). The CDR3 consists of 14 residues. Trimming took 2 bases from V and 0 from J, leaving 11 bases between them. Germline CDR1 SQVTM, CDR2 ANQGSEA.

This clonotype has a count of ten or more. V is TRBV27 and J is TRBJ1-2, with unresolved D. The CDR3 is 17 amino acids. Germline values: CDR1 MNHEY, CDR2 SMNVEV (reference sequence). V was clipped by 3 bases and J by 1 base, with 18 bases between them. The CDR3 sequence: CASSFKAGRLINYGYTF. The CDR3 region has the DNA TGTGCCAGCAGTTTTAAGGCCGGGAGGCTTATTAACTATGGCTACACCTTC.

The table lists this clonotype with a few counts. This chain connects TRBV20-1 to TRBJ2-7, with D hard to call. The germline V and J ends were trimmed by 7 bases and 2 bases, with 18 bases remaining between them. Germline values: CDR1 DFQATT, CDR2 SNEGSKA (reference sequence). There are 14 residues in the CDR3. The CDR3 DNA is TGCAGTGTTCAGAAGGGCGAATGGACCTACGAGCAGTACTTC. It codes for CSVQKGEWTYEQYF.

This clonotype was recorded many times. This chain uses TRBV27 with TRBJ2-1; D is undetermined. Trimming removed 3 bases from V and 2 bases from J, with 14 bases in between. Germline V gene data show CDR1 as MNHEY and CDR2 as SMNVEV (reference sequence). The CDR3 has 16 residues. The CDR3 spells CASSFLSLIPYNEQFF. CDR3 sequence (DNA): TGTGCCAGCAGTTTTCTCTCGCTTATACCCTACAATGAGCAGTTCTTC.

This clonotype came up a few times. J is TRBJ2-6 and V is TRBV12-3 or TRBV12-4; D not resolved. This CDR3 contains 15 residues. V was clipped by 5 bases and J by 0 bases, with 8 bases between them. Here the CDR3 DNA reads TGTGCCAGCAGTCCGGGTACCTCTGGGGCCAACGTCCTGACTTTC. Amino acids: CASSPGTSGANVLTF.

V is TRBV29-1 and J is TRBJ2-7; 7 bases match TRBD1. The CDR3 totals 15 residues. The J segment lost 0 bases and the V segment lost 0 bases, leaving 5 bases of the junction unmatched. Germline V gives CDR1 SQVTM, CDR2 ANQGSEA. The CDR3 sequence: CSVEDSGQSSYEQYF. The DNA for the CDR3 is TGCAGCGTTGAAGATTCGGGACAGAGCTCCTACGAGCAGTACTTC.

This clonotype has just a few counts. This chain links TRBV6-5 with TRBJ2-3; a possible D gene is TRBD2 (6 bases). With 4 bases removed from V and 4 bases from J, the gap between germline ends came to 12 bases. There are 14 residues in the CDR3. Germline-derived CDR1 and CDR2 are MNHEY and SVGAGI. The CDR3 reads CASSFGGVADTQYF. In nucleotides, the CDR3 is TGTGCCAGCAGTTTCGGCGGGGTGGCAGATACGCAGTATTTT.

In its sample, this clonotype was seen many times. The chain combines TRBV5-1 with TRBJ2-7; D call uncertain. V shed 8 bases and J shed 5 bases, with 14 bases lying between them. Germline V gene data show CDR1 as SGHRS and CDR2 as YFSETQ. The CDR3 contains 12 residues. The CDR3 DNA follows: TGCGCCAGTTACGAGGAGCCCAACGAGCAGTACTTC. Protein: CASYEEPNEQYF.

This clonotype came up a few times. DNA for the CDR3: TGCGCCAGCAGCTTCGGGAGACTAGCGCTCGGCCGGGAGACCCAGTACTTC. Protein sequence: CASSFGRLALGRETQYF. The rearrangement uses TRBV5-1 and TRBJ2-5; 8 bases fit TRBD2. The junction had 14 bases not matched to a gene; V was cut back by 2 bases and J by 5 bases. Germline values: CDR1 SGHRS, CDR2 YFSETQ. The CDR3 length is 17 residues.